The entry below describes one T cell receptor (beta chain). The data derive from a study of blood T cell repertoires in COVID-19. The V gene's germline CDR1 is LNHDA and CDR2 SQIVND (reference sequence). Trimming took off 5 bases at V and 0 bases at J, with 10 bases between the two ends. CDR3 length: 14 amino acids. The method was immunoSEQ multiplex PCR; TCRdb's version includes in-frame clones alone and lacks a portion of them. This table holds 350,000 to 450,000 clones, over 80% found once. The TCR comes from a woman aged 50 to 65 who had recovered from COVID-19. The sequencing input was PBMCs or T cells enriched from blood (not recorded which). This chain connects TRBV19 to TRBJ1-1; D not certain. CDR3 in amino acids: CASSVRDLNTEAFF. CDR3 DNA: TGTGCCAGTAGTGTCCGGGATCTGAACACTGAAGCTTTCTTT.